The 32 T cell receptor beta chains in this list originate from one sample, sequenced in a study of blood T cells in healthy people across ages. A J-beta primer mix and a sample-barcoded 5' primer were used in a second PCR of roughly 6 to 12 cycles. TCRdb passed the 5' RACE reads through MiXCR, listing each CDR3 protein once. The sample has 1.5 million to 2 million distinct CDR3 sequences; roughly 27% are singletons. Sequencing input: blood. The receptor source for this set is a woman aged 30 to 39 in good health.

This clonotype appeared many times. The chain combines TRBV6-6 with TRBJ2-7; tentative D call: TRBD2 (6 bases). This CDR3 is 14 amino acids long. Between the trimmed V and J ends, which lost 3 bases and 3 bases, there was a span of 12 bases. The germline V gene has CDR1 MNHNY and CDR2 SVGAGI (reference sequence). This chain's CDR3 is CASSYAGLHYEQYF. In nucleotides, the CDR3 is TGTGCCAGCAGTTATGCGGGACTCCACTACGAGCAGTACTTC.

V gene TRBV28 combines with J gene TRBJ2-1; TRBD1 matches at 9 bases. The germline V gene has CDR1 MDHEN and CDR2 SYDVKM. After removal of 8 bases from V and 9 bases from J, the junction contained 11 bases not matched to a gene. The CDR3 covers 14 residues. CDR3 sequence reads: CASLGTGTSGEQFF. Here the CDR3 DNA reads TGTGCCAGCTTAGGGACAGGGACGTCCGGTGAGCAGTTCTTC.

This clonotype occurred a few times. The genes are TRBV30 and TRBJ2-3; D is uncertain. The V gene's germline CDR1 is GTSNPN and CDR2 SVGIG (reference sequence). This CDR3 contains 14 residues. The V gene lost 1 base and the J gene lost 4 bases, with 12 bases spanning the gap. The chain's CDR3 is CAWSGWVEPDTQYF. CDR3 bases: TGTGCCTGGAGTGGATGGGTGGAACCAGATACGCAGTATTTT.

The chain couples TRBV7-9 to TRBJ1-1; the D is unclear. The CDR3 is made up of 15 amino acids. CDR1 is SEHNR, CDR2 FQNEAQ, per germline (reference sequence). Trimming took off 8 bases at V and 2 bases at J, with 18 bases between the two ends. As DNA, the CDR3 is TGTGCCAGCCTCAAAGGTGAGGAAACAAACACTGAAGCTTTCTTT. Residues: CASLKGEETNTEAFF.

This clonotype was counted many times. V usage is TRBV5-1 and J usage is TRBJ2-3; D is perhaps TRBD2 (6 bases). V was cut by 4 bases and J by 5 bases, with 14 bases left in between. The CDR3 extends over 14 amino acids. Germline V gene lookup returns CDR1 SGHRS and CDR2 YFSETQ. The CDR3 reads CASSIAGIGDTQYF. CDR3 DNA sequence: TGCGCCAGCAGCATCGCGGGGATCGGAGATACGCAGTATTTT.

This clonotype has a handful of counts. The chain carries TRBV5-6 and TRBJ2-1, with 8 bases matching TRBD2. The junction had 15 bases not matched to a gene; V was cut back by 4 bases and J by 0 bases. Germline V CDR1 and CDR2: SGHDT, YYEEEE. The CDR3 is 19 amino acids. The CDR3 bases are TGTGCCAGCAGCCGGGCAACTAGCGGATACACGAGCTCCTACAATGAGCAGTTCTTC. Residues: CASSRATSGYTSSYNEQFF.

This clonotype was detected only a few times. The CDR3, as DNA: TGTGCCAGCAGCCTGAGACTGGGGAATGAAAAACTGTTTTTT. Translating it yields CASSLRLGNEKLFF. The V call is TRBV5-5, the J call TRBJ1-4; D gene ambiguous. There are 14 residues in the CDR3. In germline, CDR1 is SGHKS, CDR2 YYEKEE (reference sequence). Trimming cost V 4 bases and J 5 bases, with 12 bases left between them.

CDR3 in amino acids: CASSFSYGANVLTF. The CDR3 bases are TGCGCCAGCAGCTTCAGTTACGGGGCCAACGTCCTGACTTTC. The chain employs TRBV5-1 and TRBJ2-6; D call uncertain. Germline V CDR1 and CDR2: SGHRS, YFSETQ. The CDR3 loop spans 14 amino acids. Trimming stripped 2 bases from V and 4 bases from J, with 7 bases between. The full variable domain, in which reference TRBV5-1 and TRBJ2-6 provide the parts outside the CDR3, is KAGVTQTPRYLIKTRGQQVTLSCSPISGHRSVSWYQQTPGQGLQFLFEYFSETQRNKGNFPGRFSGRQFSNSRSEMNVSTLELGDSALYLCASSFSYGANVLTFGAGSRLTVL.

This clonotype was seen only a few times. This chain links TRBV3-1 with TRBJ1-2; the D gene is possibly TRBD1 (6 bases). The CDR3 contains 14 residues. Per the germline V gene, CDR1 is LGHDT and CDR2 is YNNKEL (reference sequence). The V and J ends lost 5 bases and 4 bases respectively, with 14 bases between them. The CDR3 region has the DNA TGTGCCAGCAGCGCCCGAGGGGGGGGCTATGGCTACACCTTC. Its protein is CASSARGGGYGYTF.

This clonotype has at least ten counts. The J gene is TRBJ2-7, the V gene TRBV20-1, with 7 nucleotides matching TRBD2. CDR1 is DFQATT and CDR2 is SNEGSKA in the germline V gene (reference sequence). The CDR3 length is 14 residues. The V and J ends lost 1 base and 4 bases, in that order; junction bases with no gene match: 7. The CDR3 sequence: CSARAIGGTYEQYF. The CDR3 DNA follows: TGCAGTGCTAGAGCGATCGGGGGGACGTACGAGCAGTACTTC.

This chain links TRBV10-3 with TRBJ2-3, with D possibly matching TRBD1 (5 bases). Trimming removed 6 bases from V and 5 bases from J, with 15 bases in between. Germline V gene data show CDR1 as ENHRY and CDR2 as SYGVKD. This CDR3 spans 14 amino acids. The CDR3 sequence: CAIRGMTVQDTQYF. The CDR3 DNA is TGTGCCATCAGGGGAATGACAGTCCAAGATACGCAGTATTTT.

Details on this clonotype: Since a much larger clone is just one base distant, this may be a read error. DNA of the CDR3: TGCAGCGTTGTTTGGGACAGATCAGGGAAACTGTATTTT. It codes for CSVVWDRSGKLYF. The chain has TRBV29-1 and TRBJ2-3; TRBD1 matches 7 bases. This CDR3 is 13 amino acids long. Germline-derived CDR1 and CDR2 are SQVTM and ANQGSEA. V lost 4 bases to trimming and J lost 14 bases; unmatched junction nucleotides: 15.

This clonotype was seen a few times. The CDR3 region is CASSWGGPNTGELFF. CDR3 in DNA: TGTGCCAGCAGCTGGGGGGGGCCGAACACCGGGGAGCTGTTTTTT. The chain couples TRBV7-2 to TRBJ2-2, with D tentatively TRBD2 (7 bases). The CDR3 length is 15 residues. The V end lost 4 bases, the J end lost 0 bases, and 9 bases lay between the germline ends. From germline, CDR1 is SGHTA and CDR2 FQGNSA.

Notes on this clonotype: One base away lies a much larger clone, so this may be a sequencing read error. This chain links TRBV6-2 or TRBV6-3 with TRBJ1-2, with no clear D. The ends were cut back, 6 bases at V and 8 bases at J, with 22 bases in the middle. The CDR3 extends over 15 amino acids. Germline V lookup: CDR1 MNHEY, CDR2 SVGEGT. This CDR3 is CASRNAAATRSGYTF. Written as DNA, the CDR3 is TGTGCCAGCAGAAACGCGGCAGCAACCAGGTCCGGCTACACCTTC.

This clonotype was seen repeatedly, ten times or more. This rearrangement joins TRBV6-6 to TRBJ1-5; D might be TRBD1 (5 bases). Trimming removed 7 bases at V and 11 bases at J, with 18 bases between. This CDR3 region has 13 residues. Germline V gives CDR1 MNHNY, CDR2 SVGAGI (reference sequence). DNA of the CDR3: TGTGCCAGCATACACTCCCGGGGCCAGGCCCAGCATTTT. Its protein product is CASIHSRGQAQHF.

V and J are TRBV12-3 or TRBV12-4 and TRBJ1-1, with D tentatively TRBD1 (6 bases). The CDR3 contains 12 residues. Trimming pared 2 bases from V and 11 bases from J, leaving 12 bases between. The CDR3 DNA sequence: TGTGCCAGCAGTTTAAGGGGGTGGGGGGCTTTCTTT. This gives the protein CASSLRGWGAFF.

This rearrangement joins TRBV15 to TRBJ2-7; D ambiguous. Germline V CDR1 and CDR2: LNHNV, YYDKDF (reference sequence). The ends were cut back, 0 bases at V and 6 bases at J, with 9 bases in the middle. The CDR3 is 13 amino acids. CDR3 in DNA: TGTGCCACCAGCAGAGAGTTAAACGCCGAGCAGTACTTC. It yields the protein CATSRELNAEQYF.

A note on this clonotype: Just one base apart from a much larger clone, this may be a read error. The chain recombines TRBV10-3 with TRBJ2-7; D might be TRBD2 (5 bases). This CDR3 has 14 amino acids. CDR1 and CDR2 from the germline V gene are ENHRY and SYGVKD. CDR3 bases: TGTGCCGTCAGCGGACCCAGTCTAGCCTACGAGCAGTACTTC. Its protein is CAVSGPSLAYEQYF.

The chain combines TRBV19 with TRBJ1-2; 7 positions agree with TRBD1. V shed 5 bases, J shed 4 bases, and the junction held 10 bases outside the gene matches. The CDR3 covers 15 residues. The germline CDR1 and CDR2 sequences are LNHDA and SQIVND (reference sequence). CDR3 loop: CASSSRGQSGYGYTF. DNA for the CDR3: TGTGCCAGTAGTTCGCGGGGACAGTCGGGCTATGGCTACACCTTC. The complete variable domain, with remaining parts taken from reference TRBV19 and TRBJ1-2, reads DGGITQSPKYLFRKEGQNVTLSCEQNLNHDAMYWYRQDPGQGLRLIYYSQIVNDFQKGDIAEGYSVSREKKESFPLTVTSAQKNPTAFYLCASSSRGQSGYGYTFGSGTRLTVV.

In its sample, this clonotype was seen a few times. DNA of the CDR3: TGTGCCACCCAGGGGCCCGGGGGCTATGGCTACACCTTC. Its translation: CATQGPGGYGYTF. This chain links TRBV27 with TRBJ1-2, with D perhaps TRBD1 (6 bases). The CDR3 is 13 residues long. The germline gives CDR1 MNHEY, CDR2 SMNVEV (reference sequence). Trimming shortened V by 10 bases and J by 4 bases, and 16 bases separated the two germline ends.

In regard to this clonotype: Being one base from a much bigger clone, this may be a read error. This chain joins TRBV6-1 and TRBJ2-7, with 9 nucleotides matching TRBD1. Germline loops: CDR1 MNHNS, CDR2 SASEGT. The CDR3 runs to 15 residues. The CDR3 sequence: CTSSPSGTGSYEQYF. The CDR3, as DNA: TGTACCAGCTCCCCCAGCGGGACAGGGAGCTACGAGCAGTACTTC.

This clonotype was observed many times. The rearrangement uses TRBV6-5 and TRBJ2-5; no firm D call. The J call could be wrong; TRBJ2-7 is a better fit for the DNA end. Germline V gene lookup returns CDR1 MNHEY and CDR2 SVGAGI. The CDR3 is made up of 17 amino acids. This CDR3 reads CASSYSKSPGSLGEQYF. DNA for the CDR3: TGTGCCAGCAGTTACTCGAAGAGTCCGGGCTCCCTAGGCGAGCAGTACTTC.

V and J are TRBV2 and TRBJ2-4; D is unclear. The J call may be incorrect, as the DNA end agrees better with TRBJ2-7. The germline V gene encodes CDR1 SNHLY and CDR2 FYNNEI. The CDR3 totals 12 residues. CDR3 protein: CASSRVLCEQYF. CDR3 nucleotide sequence: TGTGCCAGCAGTAGGGTCCTCTGCGAGCAGTACTTC.

The sample holds a few counts of this clonotype. The CDR3 sequence is CASSKLDSSPLHF. The DNA for the CDR3 is TGTGCCAGCAGCAAGCTCGATAGTTCACCCCTCCACTTT. The chain uses TRBV7-9 and TRBJ1-6, with D unclear. The CDR3 runs to 13 residues. Germline V lookup: CDR1 SEHNR, CDR2 FQNEAQ (reference sequence). V lost 5 bases and J lost 9, with 11 bases in between.

The V and J genes are TRBV20-1 and TRBJ1-5; D remains ambiguous. Trimming stripped 5 bases from V and 3 bases from J, with 11 bases between. Per the germline V gene, CDR1 is DFQATT and CDR2 is SNEGSKA (reference sequence). This CDR3 spans 13 amino acids. The CDR3 DNA reads as TGCAGTGCTCAGAGAGGGCCCAATCAGCCCCAGCATTTT. Its protein product is CSAQRGPNQPQHF.

This clonotype showed up just a few times. V and J are TRBV12-3 or TRBV12-4 and TRBJ2-1; D may match TRBD1 or TRBD2 (6 bases each). CDR3 length: 14 amino acids. The V end lost 5 bases, the J end lost 4 bases, and 12 bases lay between the germline ends. CDR3 sequence: CASSGGLLYNEQFF. The CDR3 DNA is TGTGCCAGCAGTGGGGGGCTCCTTTACAATGAGCAGTTCTTC.

This clonotype has just a few counts. The chain combines TRBV5-1 with TRBJ2-3; 8 bases are shared with TRBD2. CDR1 and CDR2 (germline): SGHRS, YFSETQ. The CDR3 has 14 residues. The V segment lost 5 bases and the J segment 2 bases; nucleotides outside the gene matches: 4. The CDR3 DNA follows: TGCGCCAGCAGTGCGGGGGGCTACACAGATACGCAGTATTTT. This codes for CASSAGGYTDTQYF.

The chain uses TRBV12-3 or TRBV12-4 and TRBJ2-1; the match to TRBD1 covers 7 bases. This CDR3 has 14 residues. The ends lost 5 bases at V and 6 bases at J; junction bases unmatched: 7. The CDR3 DNA is TGTGCCAGCAGTAAAGGGACAGCAACCAATGAGCAGTTCTTC. It translates to CASSKGTATNEQFF.

The chain carries TRBV7-2 and TRBJ1-6, with D uncertain. The V end was cut by 3 bases, the J end by 5 bases, with 2 bases between. This CDR3 is 12 amino acids long. In germline, CDR1 is SGHTA, CDR2 FQGNSA. CDR3 DNA sequence: TGTGCCAGCAGCTTTAATAATTCACCCCTCCACTTT. It translates to CASSFNNSPLHF.

In its sample, this clonotype was seen many times. The V gene is TRBV6-5, the J gene TRBJ1-6; TRBD1 aligns across 10 bases. CDR3 size: 14 residues. Germline lookup yields CDR1 MNHEY and CDR2 SVGAGI. Trimming cost V 6 bases and J 4 bases; bases outside gene matches: 0. CDR3: CASRGQGYNSPLHF. The CDR3 region has the DNA TGTGCCAGCAGGGGACAGGGGTATAATTCACCCCTCCACTTT.

The J gene is TRBJ1-2, the V gene TRBV7-2, with D unresolved. The CDR3 has 13 amino acids. From germline, CDR1 is SGHTA and CDR2 FQGNSA. Trimming pared 0 bases from V and 10 bases from J, leaving 12 bases between. CDR3 protein: CASSLALGEIYTF. In nucleotides, the CDR3 is TGTGCCAGCAGCTTAGCGCTTGGGGAAATCTACACCTTC. Variable domain in full (rest from reference TRBV7-2 and TRBJ1-2): GAGVSQSPSNKVTEKGKDVELRCDPISGHTALYWYRQSLGQGLEFLIYFQGNSAPDKSGLPSDRFSAERTGGSVSTLTIQRTQQEDSAVYLCASSLALGEIYTFGSGTRLTVV.

CDR3 nucleotides: TGCAGCGTTATTCTAGGGGGCCTGGGAGAAAAACTGTTTTTT. Its translation is CSVILGGLGEKLFF. The rearrangement joins TRBV29-1 to TRBJ1-4; 7 nucleotides align to TRBD1. Germline-derived CDR1 and CDR2 are SQVTM and ANQGSEA. The CDR3 is made up of 14 amino acids. Germline trimming cut 5 bases from V and 8 bases from J; bases unmatched to any gene: 11. Together with reference TRBV29-1 and TRBJ1-4, the CDR3 gives the full variable domain: SAVISQKPSRDICQRGTSLTIQCQVDSQVTMMFWYRQQPGQSLTLIATANQGSEATYESGFVIDKFPISRPNLTFSTLTVSNMSPEDSSIYLCSVILGGLGEKLFFGSGTQLSVL.